What follows are 20 T cell receptor beta chains derived from one specimen sequenced in a study of metastatic and nonmetastatic thyroid tumors. TCRdb reprocessed the PCR reads using MiXCR. The data contain over 30,000 clones, about 33% of them seen just once; the ten biggest clones take up around 15%. All patients were treatment-naive before thyroid surgery. Source material: tumor tissue. The receptors shown here come from a female donor with papillary thyroid cancer or a benign thyroid nodule (not recorded which). Some clones in this sample may be carry-over from other donors' samples.

This clone showed up just once. The chain links TRBV7-9 to TRBJ2-5; D is possibly TRBD1 (6 bases). Per germline, CDR1 SEHNR and CDR2 FQNEAQ (reference sequence). The CDR3 has 14 residues. Trimming left V 1 base short and J 7 bases short, with 13 bases between. In nucleotides, the CDR3 is TGTGCCAGCAGCTTAGGGACAGTCGAAGGGACCCAGTACTTC. Its protein is CASSLGTVEGTQYF. The full variable domain, in which reference TRBV7-9 and TRBJ2-5 provide the parts outside the CDR3, is DTGVSQNPRHKITKRGQNVTFRCDPISEHNRLYWYRQTLGQGPEFLTYFQNEAQLEKSRLLSDRFSAERPKGSFSTLEIQRTEQGDSAMYLCASSLGTVEGTQYFGPGTRLLVL.

The gene calls are TRBV11-1 and TRBJ1-6; 7 bases line up with TRBD1. The ends lost 3 bases at V and 9 bases at J; junction bases unmatched: 5. CDR3 length equals 14 residues. Per germline, CDR1 SGHAT and CDR2 FQDESV (reference sequence). CDR3 sequence reads: CASSFTGVVSPLHF. The CDR3 coding sequence is TGTGCCAGCAGCTTCACAGGGGTCGTTTCACCCCTCCACTTT.

The chain carries TRBV19 and TRBJ2-1, with TRBD2 matching over 8 bases. This CDR3 comprises 14 residues. Germline V gene data show CDR1 as LNHDA and CDR2 as SQIVND (reference sequence). Trimming cost V 6 bases and J 4 bases; bases outside gene matches: 5. The CDR3 here is CASRSGSGYNEQFF. Written as DNA, the CDR3 is TGTGCCAGTAGGAGCGGGAGTGGTTACAATGAGCAGTTCTTC.

This clone was observed a handful of times. Other DNA sequences in the same sample also yield this CDR3. This rearrangement joins TRBV5-1 to TRBJ2-1; the match to TRBD2 covers 8 bases. Germline lookup yields CDR1 SGHRS and CDR2 YFSETQ. The CDR3 covers 14 residues. V shed 3 bases and J 4 bases; nucleotides not matched to a gene: 3. CDR3 residues: CASSSAGGYNEQFF. Written as DNA, the CDR3 is TGCGCCAGCAGCTCCGCGGGAGGTTACAATGAGCAGTTCTTC.

The gene calls are TRBV12-3 or TRBV12-4 and TRBJ2-5, with D maybe TRBD2 (6 bases). The ends were cut back, 5 bases at V and 4 bases at J, with 11 bases in the middle. CDR3 length: 13 residues. The CDR3, as DNA: TGTGCCAGCAGTCCCGGGACTGGAGAGACCCAGTACTTC. This codes for CASSPGTGETQYF.

Many counts were recorded for this clone. The V call is TRBV6-6, the J call TRBJ2-2; no firm D call. CDR1 is MNHNY, CDR2 SVGAGI, per germline (reference sequence). The CDR3 covers 14 residues. V lost 2 bases and J 7 bases, leaving 11 bases between the germline ends. CDR3 in DNA: TGTGCCAGCAGTTACACCGCCTACATCGGGGAGCTGTTTTTT. It yields the protein CASSYTAYIGELFF.

The chain employs TRBV19 and TRBJ1-2, with D maybe TRBD1 (5 bases). The CDR3 totals 14 residues. Trimming removed 5 bases from V and 8 bases from J, with 18 bases in between. Germline CDR1 is LNHDA and CDR2 is SQIVND (reference sequence). The CDR3: CASSPRGGGLGYTF. CDR3 bases: TGTGCCAGTAGTCCCCGCGGGGGAGGGCTCGGCTACACCTTC.

This clone came up many times. V usage is TRBV6-1 and J usage is TRBJ2-7, with no clear D. Trimming stripped 6 bases from V and 3 bases from J, with 12 bases between. Germline loops: CDR1 MNHNS, CDR2 SASEGT. The CDR3 runs 13 residues. CDR3 loop: CASRTVGNYEQYF. The DNA of the CDR3 is TGTGCCAGCAGAACCGTTGGGAACTACGAGCAGTACTTC.

This clone was picked up a small number of times. V usage is TRBV11-3 and J usage is TRBJ2-1; D remains ambiguous. Trimming took off 1 base at V and 8 bases at J, with 27 bases between the two ends. Germline values: CDR1 SGHNT, CDR2 YENEEA. The CDR3 length is 19 residues. In nucleotides, the CDR3 is TGTGCCAGCAGCTTAGTTTTCGGCAGTCGGCAACCACGAAGAGATGAGCAGTTCTTC. Amino acids: CASSLVFGSRQPRRDEQFF.

This clone was seen a few times. This could be a read error, since a much larger clone is one nucleotide away. This specimen includes other DNA sequences encoding the same CDR3. The rearrangement uses TRBV19 and TRBJ2-7, with a tentative D call TRBD1 (6 bases). Trimming stripped 6 bases from V and 0 bases from J, with 15 bases between. Germline CDR1 LNHDA, CDR2 SQIVND (reference sequence). The CDR3 is made up of 15 amino acids. Here the CDR3 reads CASRPGAGSSYEQYF. As DNA, the CDR3 is TGTGCCAGTAGACCAGGGGCTGGAAGCTCCTACGAGCAGTACTTC. Supplemented by reference TRBV19 and TRBJ2-7, the full variable domain reads DGGITQSPKYLFRKEGQNVTLSCEQNLNHDAMYWYRQDPGQGLRLIYYSQIVNDFQKGDIAEGYSVSREKKESFPLTVTSAQKNPTAFYLCASRPGAGSSYEQYFGPGTRLTVT.

This clone was seen a handful of times. The chain couples TRBV19 to TRBJ2-3; D may be TRBD2 (6 bases). The germline gives CDR1 LNHDA, CDR2 SQIVND (reference sequence). The CDR3 sequence is 14 residues long. V lost 5 bases to trimming and J lost 5 bases, with 14 bases between them. Here the CDR3 reads CASSDRGGQDTQYF. Here the CDR3 DNA reads TGTGCCAGTAGTGATAGGGGAGGCCAAGATACGCAGTATTTT.

This chain connects TRBV11-2 to TRBJ1-6; D unclear. The ends were cut back, 5 bases at V and 11 bases at J, with 19 bases in the middle. This CDR3 has 15 residues. Looked up from germline, CDR1 is SGHAT and CDR2 is FQNNGV. CDR3 protein: CASSPQTRSGTPLHF. In nucleotides, the CDR3 is TGTGCCAGCAGCCCTCAAACAAGATCAGGAACACCCCTCCACTTT.

This clone has a handful of counts. The rearrangement joins TRBV27 to TRBJ1-2; no definite D call. The V gene lost 3 bases and the J gene lost 2 bases, with 7 bases spanning the gap. The V gene's germline CDR1 is MNHEY and CDR2 SMNVEV (reference sequence). The CDR3 loop spans 13 amino acids. This CDR3 reads CASSFSLNYGYTF. The CDR3 nucleotides are TGTGCCAGCAGTTTCAGCCTGAACTATGGCTACACCTTC.

The J gene is TRBJ2-7, the V gene TRBV6-5; D may be TRBD1 (6 bases). The CDR3 is 15 amino acids. V was cut by 0 bases and J by 3 bases, with 12 bases left in between. The V gene's germline CDR1 is MNHEY and CDR2 SVGAGI. CDR3 sequence (DNA): TGTGCCAGCAGTTACTCGGGGGACAACCTCTACGAGCAGTACTTC. Encoded protein: CASSYSGDNLYEQYF.

The V and J genes are TRBV12-3 or TRBV12-4 and TRBJ2-2, with 7 bases that match TRBD1. With 6 bases clipped from V and 4 bases from J, the junction kept 2 bases outside the gene matches. The CDR3 is 13 amino acids. The CDR3 loop reads CASSTGATGELFF. Written as DNA, the CDR3 is TGTGCCAGCAGCACAGGGGCCACCGGGGAGCTGTTTTTT.

The CDR3: CASTSFTYEQYF. As DNA, the CDR3 is TGTGCCAGCACTTCCTTCACCTACGAGCAGTACTTC. V and J are TRBV6-1 and TRBJ2-7; D unclear. This CDR3 region has 12 residues. V lost 7 bases to trimming and J lost 2 bases, with 9 bases between them. CDR1 MNHNS and CDR2 SASEGT come from the germline V gene.

The chain has TRBV20-1 and TRBJ2-7; D is possibly TRBD2 (6 bases). V was clipped by 1 base and J by 3 bases, with 10 bases between them. Germline CDR1 DFQATT, CDR2 SNEGSKA (reference sequence). The CDR3 sequence is 13 residues long. CDR3 bases: TGCAGTGCTAGAGGGCGGGAAGACTACGAGCAGTACTTC. This translates into CSARGREDYEQYF.

The rearrangement links TRBV6-1 to TRBJ2-3, with 8 bases aligning to TRBD2. The germline V gene encodes CDR1 MNHNS and CDR2 SASEGT. The V gene end was trimmed by 4 bases and the J gene end by 2 bases; junction bases not matched to a gene: 2. CDR3 size: 14 residues. The CDR3 nucleotides read TGTGCCAGCAGTGGAGCGGGAGACACAGATACGCAGTATTTT. Its translation is CASSGAGDTDTQYF.

V usage is TRBV27 and J usage is TRBJ2-3; 11 bases map to TRBD1. Unmatched junction bases numbered 6, after V lost 4 bases and J lost 3 bases. This CDR3 contains 16 residues. Germline CDR1 and CDR2: MNHEY and SMNVEV (reference sequence). CDR3 in DNA: TGTGCCAGCAGTTCCCCCGGGACAGGGGGAACAGATACGCAGTATTTT. This encodes CASSSPGTGGTDTQYF.

This chain connects TRBV7-2 to TRBJ2-5; the D call may be TRBD1 or TRBD2 (5 bases each). V gave up 1 base and J gave up 9 bases, with 12 bases separating them. Germline V lookup: CDR1 SGHTA, CDR2 FQGNSA. This CDR3 spans 13 amino acids. The DNA of the CDR3 is TGTGCCAGCAGCTTAGTCGGCCGAGGGGCCCAGTACTTC. Amino acids: CASSLVGRGAQYF.